This TCR beta chain was captured in a study of T cells in Graves' hyperthyroidism and ophthalmopathy. The study's findings and limits: A 13 V-J model separated ophthalmopathy from stable hyperthyroidism.

Amplification of TCR beta CDR3 regions used RNA as the template. Using the HTBI primer set, a first-round RT-PCR was run on the TCR CDR3. TCRdb itself ran the multiplex PCR reads through MiXCR, one entry per CDR3 protein. The sample has about 400,000 distinct CDR3 sequences, about 13% seen once; the top ten hold 9.2%. This CDR3 region has 13 residues. The germline V gene has CDR1 SGHDN and CDR2 FVKESK. V gave up 0 bases and J gave up 6 bases, with 5 bases separating them. In its sample, this clonotype was seen a few times. Antigen specificity is unknown. V and J are TRBV14 and TRBJ1-4; no firm D call. Sequenced material: blood. This TCR came from a woman aged 18-35 years with Graves' hyperthyroidism. CDR3 sequence: CASSQDHHEKLFF. The CDR3 DNA reads as TGTGCCAGCAGCCAAGACCACCATGAAAAACTGTTTTTT.